This is a list of T cell receptor beta chains from one sample in a study of T-cell memory formation after mild COVID-19. MiXCR, applied by TCRdb to the 5' RACE reads, yields one record per CDR3 protein. Of about 340,000 distinct CDR3 sequences in the sample, roughly 14% are singletons; the top ten hold roughly a fifth. The sample comprised PBMCs or a T cell subset sorted from them (not recorded which). The receptors were gathered from a man aged 18 to 35 who had mild COVID-19 (a few samples of this study predate the infection). Cell type and time point are not known. Both conserved end residues are part of each CDR3. Each record gives: J gene, clone size, V gene, D gene, CDR3 protein, CDR3 DNA. D genes are given only for firm matches. Only some rows state a clone size, as once, few, many or a class for expanded clones.

j_call: TRBJ1-1
clone_size: NA
v_call: TRBV20-1
d_call: TRBD1
cdr3_aa: CSASWGGQGYFCTEAFF
cdr3_nt: TGCAGTGCTAGTTGGGGGGGACAGGGGTACTTCTGCACTGAAGCTTTCTTT

j_call: TRBJ2-1
clone_size: many
v_call: TRBV5-1
d_call: NA
cdr3_aa: CASIDSRGSDEQFF
cdr3_nt: TGCGCCAGCATCGACTCCCGGGGATCTGATGAGCAGTTCTTC

j_call: TRBJ1-3
clone_size: many
v_call: TRBV28
d_call: TRBD1
cdr3_aa: CASSPSGQGANIGNTIYF
cdr3_nt: TGTGCCAGCAGTCCGTCGGGGCAGGGGGCGAATATCGGAAACACCATATATTTT

j_call: TRBJ1-6
clone_size: NA
v_call: TRBV6-2/TRBV6-3
d_call: NA
cdr3_aa: CASSYPNRRYDSPLHF
cdr3_nt: TGTGCCAGCAGTTACCCTAATCGGCGTTACGATTCACCCCTCCACTTT

j_call: TRBJ1-3
clone_size: few
v_call: TRBV5-1
d_call: TRBD1
cdr3_aa: CASSLAGQGSTIYF
cdr3_nt: TGCGCCAGCAGCTTGGCAGGACAGGGATCCACCATATATTTT

j_call: TRBJ2-5
clone_size: NA
v_call: TRBV16
d_call: TRBD1
cdr3_aa: CASSQSSYRDSEETQYF
cdr3_nt: TGTGCCAGCAGCCAATCTTCCTATAGGGACAGCGAAGAGACCCAGTACTTC

j_call: TRBJ2-1
clone_size: many
v_call: TRBV6-5
d_call: NA
cdr3_aa: CASSYSKAAYNEQFF
cdr3_nt: TGTGCCAGCAGTTACTCGAAGGCAGCCTACAATGAGCAGTTCTTC

j_call: TRBJ2-5
clone_size: NA
v_call: TRBV20-1
d_call: NA
cdr3_aa: CSARVGALETQYF
cdr3_nt: TGCAGTGCTAGAGTCGGGGCTCTGGAGACCCAGTACTTC

j_call: TRBJ2-1
clone_size: few
v_call: TRBV20-1
d_call: TRBD2
cdr3_aa: CSAAGLAGTRPQFF
cdr3_nt: TGCAGTGCCGCCGGACTAGCGGGGACTAGGCCTCAGTTCTTC

j_call: TRBJ1-1
clone_size: many
v_call: TRBV25-1
d_call: NA
cdr3_aa: CASSESGPGGEAFF
cdr3_nt: TGTGCCAGCAGTGAGTCGGGGCCCGGCGGTGAAGCTTTCTTT